What follows are 19 T cell receptor beta chains derived from one specimen sequenced in a study of CD8 T cells in Susac syndrome. Random hexamers primed reverse transcription of about 0.45 to 1 ug RNA. TCRdb re-analysed the immunoSEQ multiplex PCR reads in MiXCR, keeping a single row per CDR3 protein. The data show some 100,000 distinct CDR3 sequences, approximately 91% seen once. Input material: CD4+ T cells from PBMCs. The receptors were gathered from a human donor in good health.

V is TRBV7-2 and J is TRBJ2-2; the match to TRBD1 covers 10 bases. CDR1 and CDR2 from the germline V gene are SGHTA and FQGNSA. The CDR3 sequence is 17 residues long. Trimming took 0 bases from V and 8 from J; bases not matched to a gene: 9. CDR3 loop: CASSLALGTGDGGELFF. The CDR3 bases are TGTGCCAGCAGCTTAGCGCTGGGGACAGGGGACGGAGGGGAGCTGTTTTTT.

Remarks on this clonotype: One end of the junction is discordant with germline, which a read error may explain. The gene calls are TRBV20-1 and TRBJ1-1; D is uncertain. Per the germline V gene, CDR1 is DFQATT and CDR2 is SNEGSKA (reference sequence). The CDR3 consists of 16 residues. In nucleotides, the CDR3 is TGCAGTGCTAGAGCGGAGGGATGGGGTGCGAACACTGAAGTTTTCTTT. As protein: CSARAEGWGANTEVFF.

This rearrangement joins TRBV3-1 to TRBJ2-1; 8 nucleotides match TRBD1. The CDR3 has 13 residues. In germline, CDR1 is LGHDT, CDR2 YNNKEL (reference sequence). The J segment lost 12 bases and the V segment lost 3 bases, leaving 7 bases of the junction unmatched. The CDR3 here is CASSHTGGEGQFF. CDR3 DNA: TGTGCCAGCAGCCACACAGGGGGAGAGGGGCAGTTCTTC.

V usage is TRBV6-6 and J usage is TRBJ2-3; no clear D gene. Trimming took off 2 bases at V and 2 bases at J, with 5 bases between the two ends. There are 13 residues in the CDR3. CDR1 MNHNY and CDR2 SVGAGI come from the germline V gene (reference sequence). CDR3 loop: CASSYLTTDTQYF. CDR3 in DNA: TGTGCCAGCAGTTACCTCACCACAGATACGCAGTATTTT.

V is TRBV29-1 and J is TRBJ2-7, with a tentative D call TRBD1 (6 bases). CDR3 length equals 13 residues. Germline CDR1 is SQVTM and CDR2 is ANQGSEA. The V end lost 2 bases, the J end lost 2 bases, and 10 bases lay between the germline ends. This chain's CDR3 is CSVETGTPYEQYF. The CDR3 bases are TGCAGCGTTGAAACCGGGACACCCTACGAGCAGTACTTC.

The genes are TRBV10-3 and TRBJ2-3, with TRBD2 as a possible D gene (6 bases). The V and J ends lost 1 base and 3 bases respectively, with 14 bases between them. Per germline, CDR1 ENHRY and CDR2 SYGVKD. CDR3 length equals 16 residues. CDR3 protein: CAISEFERAATDTQYF. In DNA, the CDR3 is TGTGCCATCAGTGAGTTCGAGCGGGCCGCGACAGATACGCAGTATTTT.

The chain is built from TRBV20-1 and TRBJ1-2; D is unclear. Trimming removed 2 bases at V and 6 bases at J, with 13 bases between. In germline, CDR1 is DFQATT, CDR2 SNEGSKA (reference sequence). The CDR3 contains 13 residues. The CDR3 DNA follows: TGCAGTGCTAGATTCAGGCCGGAGCATGGCTACACCTTC. It specifies CSARFRPEHGYTF.

CDR3 in DNA: TGTGCCAGCTCACCACTCGAGAACACTGAAGCTTTCTTT. Translation gives CASSPLENTEAFF. V is TRBV18 and J is TRBJ1-1; D gene uncertain. The CDR3 sequence is 13 residues long. CDR1 KGHSH and CDR2 LQKENI come from the germline V gene. V lost 1 base and J 1 base, leaving 4 bases between the germline ends.

The chain employs TRBV27 and TRBJ1-1, with D tentatively TRBD1 (6 bases). Trimming left V 2 bases short and J 2 bases short, with 18 bases between. CDR1 MNHEY and CDR2 SMNVEV come from the germline V gene (reference sequence). This CDR3 contains 17 residues. The CDR3 loop is CASSLLYPNRANTEAFF. The CDR3 coding sequence is TGTGCCAGCAGTTTACTTTACCCCAACAGGGCAAACACTGAAGCTTTCTTT.

The chain has TRBV5-6 and TRBJ2-3, with TRBD2 as a possible D gene (6 bases). The ends were cut back, 1 base at V and 8 bases at J, with 14 bases in the middle. This CDR3 has 14 residues. Germline V lookup: CDR1 SGHDT, CDR2 YYEEEE. The CDR3 loop is CASSLRTQAGTQYF. The CDR3 DNA follows: TGTGCCAGCAGCTTGAGGACCCAAGCGGGTACGCAGTATTTT.

The V gene is TRBV6-5, the J gene TRBJ2-3; the match to TRBD2 covers 7 bases. The CDR3 has 11 residues. Germline CDR1 is MNHEY and CDR2 is SVGAGI. Trimming took 8 bases from V and 7 from J; bases not matched to a gene: 3. The CDR3 nucleotides are TGTGCCAGCTGGAGCGGGAATACGCAGTATTTT. It translates to CASWSGNTQYF.

The chain uses TRBV5-1 and TRBJ1-2; perhaps TRBD1 as D (6 bases). Germline CDR1 reads SGHRS; CDR2 reads YFSETQ. CDR3 size: 15 residues. V lost 5 bases, J lost 3 bases, and 17 bases lay in between. The CDR3: CASSPGGGRDYGYTF. The DNA for the CDR3 is TGCGCCAGCAGTCCGGGCGGGGGGCGAGACTATGGCTACACCTTC.

This clonotype was detected only once. The chain is built from TRBV7-2 and TRBJ1-1; no definite D call. Germline loops: CDR1 SGHTA, CDR2 FQGNSA. Trimming shortened V by 5 bases and J by 6 bases, and 16 bases separated the two germline ends. This CDR3 is built from 14 residues. CDR3 sequence (DNA): TGTGCCAGCAGCCTAGGACCCCGCAGGCCTGAAGCTTTCTTT. It codes for CASSLGPRRPEAFF.

The rearrangement links TRBV7-9 to TRBJ2-2; 8 bases fit TRBD2. The CDR3 length is 17 residues. From germline, CDR1 is SEHNR and CDR2 FQNEAQ (reference sequence). Trimming cost V 5 bases and J 6 bases; bases outside gene matches: 14. DNA for the CDR3: TGTGCCAGCAGCCCCCCGGGCGGCGGGGGGCATTCCGGGGAGCTGTTTTTT. Residues: CASSPPGGGGHSGELFF.

The chain uses TRBV7-3 and TRBJ1-1; D uncertain. The V gene's germline CDR1 is SGHTA and CDR2 FQGTGA. This CDR3 is built from 13 residues. V shed 5 bases and J shed 6 bases, with 13 bases lying between them. The CDR3 reads CASSEDGGAEAFF. The CDR3 region has the DNA TGTGCCAGCAGCGAAGACGGCGGAGCTGAAGCTTTCTTT.

This clonotype was seen just once. The V and J genes are TRBV3-1 and TRBJ1-6; D gene unclear. Germline values: CDR1 LGHDT, CDR2 YNNKEL (reference sequence). Trimming pared 8 bases from V and 5 bases from J, leaving 16 bases between. CDR3 length equals 15 residues. The chain's CDR3 is CASSPGRGNNSPLHF. CDR3 DNA: TGTGCCAGCTCTCCTGGGCGCGGGAATAATTCACCCCTCCACTTT. Filled out from reference TRBV3-1 and TRBJ1-6, the complete variable domain reads DTAVSQTPKYLVTQMGNDKSIKCEQNLGHDTMYWYKQDSKKFLKIMFSYNNKELIINETVPNRFSPKSPDKAHLNLHINSLELGDSAVYFCASSPGRGNNSPLHFGNGTRLTVT.

The chain couples TRBV20-1 to TRBJ1-1; D gene unclear. This CDR3 spans 12 amino acids. The germline V gene encodes CDR1 DFQATT and CDR2 SNEGSKA (reference sequence). V gave up 2 bases and J gave up 0 bases, with 4 bases separating them. CDR3 nucleotide sequence: TGCAGTGCTAGAAAGTTGAACACTGAAGCTTTCTTT. Its protein product is CSARKLNTEAFF.

The chain employs TRBV7-2 and TRBJ2-1; 7 bases map to TRBD2. CDR3 length: 16 amino acids. The germline V gene has CDR1 SGHTA and CDR2 FQGNSA. V shed 2 bases, J shed 5 bases, and the junction held 9 bases outside the gene matches. Here the CDR3 reads CASSLYGRILHNEQFF. CDR3 nucleotide sequence: TGTGCCAGCAGCTTATACGGGAGGATTCTCCACAATGAGCAGTTCTTC.

The rearrangement links TRBV7-3 to TRBJ2-2; D is perhaps TRBD1 (5 bases). Germline-derived CDR1 and CDR2 are SGHTA and FQGTGA. The CDR3 contains 14 residues. Trimming left V 4 bases short and J 6 bases short, with 12 bases between. The CDR3 coding sequence is TGTGCCAGCAGCTCCCAGGGTACGGCCGGGGAGCTGTTTTTT. This codes for CASSSQGTAGELFF.